The rows below give T cell receptor beta chains drawn from one sample of a study of blood T cell repertoires in COVID-19. Method: immunoSEQ multiplex PCR; TCRdb's copy keeps in-frame clones and lacks some. The sample includes about 480,000 clones, roughly 87% of them seen just once. The material sequenced was peripheral blood. The origin of the receptors is a young man with COVID-19, enrolled during active disease. Each CDR3 is given with its conserved first and last residue. D genes are given only for firm matches. Clone size is stated in some rows and not others, as once, few, many or a class when expanded.

TRBJ2-2 | TRBV12-3/TRBV12-4 | NA | NA | TGTGCCAGCAGGTTAACAGGGCCCGGGGAGCTGTTTTTT | CASRLTGPGELFF
TRBJ2-3 | TRBV5-1 | NA | NA | TGCGCCAGCAGCTTGGACAGAACAGATACGCAGTATTTT | CASSLDRTDTQYF
TRBJ2-7 | TRBV7-6 | NA | few | TGTGCCAGCAGCCACGGTTTGGACAGCTACGAGCAGTACTTC | CASSHGLDSYEQYF
TRBJ2-3 | TRBV19 | NA | NA | TGTGCCAGTAGTATAGTAGCTTCCACTGATACGCAGTATTTT | CASSIVASTDTQYF
TRBJ2-5 | TRBV18 | TRBD2 | NA | TGTGCCAGCTCACCACCCACTAGCGGGAGAAAAGGGGAGACCCAGTACTTC | CASSPPTSGRKGETQYF
TRBJ2-7 | TRBV9 | TRBD2 | NA | TGTGCCAGCAGCGCCCGACTAGCGGGACACGAGCAGTACTTC | CASSARLAGHEQYF
TRBJ1-1 | TRBV2 | NA | NA | TGTGCCAGCATCCTATCAGGGGTTACTGAAGCTTTCTTT | CASILSGVTEAFF
TRBJ1-2 | TRBV6-5 | TRBD1 | NA | TGTGCCAGCGCCGGACAGGCCCTCTATGGCTACACCTTC | CASAGQALYGYTF
TRBJ2-1 | TRBV2 | TRBD2 | NA | TGTGCCAGCAGTGAATTAGGGACTAGCGGGAGCAATGAGCAGTTCTTC | CASSELGTSGSNEQFF
TRBJ1-3 | TRBV7-6 | NA | NA | TGTGCCAGCAGCCAGGGAACGCACTCTGGAAACACCATATATTTT | CASSQGTHSGNTIYF
TRBJ2-5 | TRBV7-3 | NA | once | TGTGCCAGCAGCTCCCAGGGAAGGGAGACCCAGTACTTC | CASSSQGRETQYF
TRBJ2-1 | TRBV4-2 | TRBD2 | once | TGTGCCAGCAGCCAAGATACGGCGGGAGGCCAAGCCTACAATGAGCAGTTCTTC | CASSQDTAGGQAYNEQFF
TRBJ1-2 | TRBV7-8 | TRBD1 | NA | TGTGCCAGCAGCCCCGGGACACCAGGGGGGTATGGCTACACCTTC | CASSPGTPGGYGYTF
TRBJ2-7 | TRBV7-3 | TRBD2 | NA | TGTGCCAGCAGCTTAGCCAGCGGGATCGACGAGCAGTACTTC | CASSLASGIDEQYF
TRBJ1-2 | TRBV2 | TRBD1 | NA | TGTGCCAGCAGTGGTGGGACAGCGGCCCACTATGGCTACACCTTC | CASSGGTAAHYGYTF
TRBJ2-3 | TRBV10-2 | TRBD1 | NA | TGCGCCAGCAGTGAGTCGACAGGGGGCGCAGATACGCAGTATTTT | CASSESTGGADTQYF
TRBJ2-7 | TRBV2 | NA | NA | TGTGCCAGCAGTGAAGTGAGGTACCCATACTACGAGCAGTACTTC | CASSEVRYPYYEQYF
TRBJ2-3 | TRBV5-4 | NA | NA | TGTGCCAGCACGTATCACCGGGGAAGAACAGATACGCAGTATTTT | CASTYHRGRTDTQYF
TRBJ2-1 | TRBV7-3 | TRBD2 | NA | TGTGCCAGCAGCTCGCAACCGGGACTAGAGTCGAATGAGCAGTTCTTC | CASSSQPGLESNEQFF
TRBJ2-7 | TRBV24-1 | TRBD2 | NA | TGTGCCACCAGTGATGGGGGGACTAGCGGGGGTTCCTACGAGCAGTACTTC | CATSDGGTSGGSYEQYF
TRBJ1-1 | TRBV12-3/TRBV12-4 | NA | NA | TGTGCCAGCGGGGTGGGCGGGCCTGGTGCTTTCTTT | CASGVGGPGAFF
TRBJ1-1 | TRBV5-8 | TRBD1 | NA | TGTGCCAGCAGCTCCTCCCAGGGGGGAAGGAACACTGAAGCTTTCTTT | CASSSSQGGRNTEAFF
TRBJ1-1 | TRBV2 | NA | NA | TGTGCCAGACAGGGTGCGAGTGAAGCTTTCTTT | CARQGASEAFF
TRBJ2-1 | TRBV30 | NA | NA | TGTGCCTGGATAGCCCTAAATGAGCAGTTCTTC | CAWIALNEQFF
TRBJ1-3 | TRBV7-8 | NA | NA | TGTGCCAGCAGTTATCAGGCTGGGGGAAACACCATATATTTT | CASSYQAGGNTIYF
TRBJ1-5 | TRBV20-1 | NA | once | TGCAGTGCTAGTAGCACAGCTAGCAATCAGCCCCAGCATTTT | CSASSTASNQPQHF
TRBJ1-2 | TRBV2 | TRBD1 | NA | TGTGCCAGCAGGCAGGGGGCGGATGGCTACACCTTC | CASRQGADGYTF
TRBJ2-1 | TRBV10-3 | NA | NA | TGTGCCATCAGTGGGGCTAGCGTCGACAATGAGCAGTTCTTC | CAISGASVDNEQFF
TRBJ1-6 | TRBV27 | TRBD1 | NA | TGTGCCAGCAGTCCGGGACAGGGATTGACACCCCTCCACTTT | CASSPGQGLTPLHF
TRBJ2-1 | TRBV13 | TRBD1 | once | TGTGCCAGCAGCTTTTCCCCGGGACAGGGAGGCTTAGGGTGGACCGATGAGCAGTTCTTC | CASSFSPGQGGLGWTDEQFF
TRBJ1-3 | TRBV7-9 | NA | NA | TGTGCCAGCAGCTTAGGGTGGACACGGGCTGGAAACACCATATATTTT | CASSLGWTRAGNTIYF
TRBJ2-5 | TRBV5-4 | TRBD2 | NA | TGTGCCAGCAGCCTGACTAGCGTTGGAGAGACCCAGTACTTC | CASSLTSVGETQYF
TRBJ2-5 | TRBV18 | TRBD1 | NA | TGTGCCAGCTCACCCCACAGGGGGAAAGAGACCCAGTACTTC | CASSPHRGKETQYF
TRBJ2-7 | TRBV7-8 | TRBD1 | NA | TGTGCCAGCAGCTTAGGTGGGACAGTTTTCTCCTACGAGCAGTACTTC | CASSLGGTVFSYEQYF
TRBJ2-2 | TRBV2 | TRBD1 | NA | TGTGCCAGCAGCTATGACAGGGCAACCGGGGAGCTGTTTTTT | CASSYDRATGELFF
TRBJ2-7 | TRBV19 | TRBD1 | NA | TGTGCCAGTAGGAGTACCGGGACAGGGGGCCGCGAGCAGTACTTC | CASRSTGTGGREQYF
TRBJ2-7 | TRBV28 | NA | NA | TGTGCCAGCAGTTCAATTCCTACCTACGAGCAGTACTTC | CASSSIPTYEQYF
TRBJ2-2 | TRBV3-1/TRBV3-2 | TRBD1 | NA | TGTGCCAGCAGCCAAGAAATGGGACAGGGGAACACCGGGGAGCTGTTTTTT | CASSQEMGQGNTGELFF
TRBJ2-1 | TRBV6-5 | TRBD2 | NA | TGTGCCAGCACGGGAGGGGGTAATGAGCAGTTCTTC | CASTGGGNEQFF
TRBJ2-1 | TRBV6-6 | NA | few | TGTGCCACCGCGGGGAATGAGCAGTTCTTC | CATAGNEQFF